Given below is one TCR beta chain in context. V lost 1 base and J lost 4; bases outside the gene matches: 8. This CDR3 contains 16 residues. The germline V gene has CDR1 LGHDT and CDR2 YNNKEL (reference sequence). This table comes from immunoSEQ multiplex PCR, and its TCRdb copy is limited to in-frame clones, with some not included. The table includes approximately 110,000 clones, over 75% detected once. These data come from a study of blood T cell repertoires in COVID-19. Background on the study: Sources were T cells, B-cell-depleted T cells, or PBMCs; the material itself was cDNA or gDNA.

The rearrangement links TRBV3-1 (or the pseudogene TRBV3-2) to TRBJ2-3, with 7 bases that match TRBD1. Sequences were obtained from peripheral blood. The sequence derives from a man between 65 and 85 years old with active or convalescent COVID-19. The CDR3 sequence is CASSQVNRGGADTQYF. The CDR3 DNA reads TGTGCCAGCAGCCAAGTAAACAGGGGTGGCGCAGATACGCAGTATTTT.